Listed below are T cell receptor beta chains from one sample, sequenced in a study of cytomegalovirus exposure and HLA in healthy donors. Assay: immunoSEQ multiplex PCR; the TCRdb copy retains only in-frame clones and omits some. The sample yields tens of thousands of clones, of which the top ten take up more than 1.5%. Sample: PBMCs. The receptors originated from a woman aged 25 to 45 in good health and CMV-seronegative. The CDR3 runs from the conserved cysteine through the conserved F or W. D genes are given only for firm matches.

d_call: TRBD2
v_call: TRBV5-1
cdr3_length: 16
j_call: TRBJ2-3
cdr3_nt: TGCGCCAGCAGCCGTAGCGGGAATTGGATTACAGATACGCAGTATTTT
cdr3_aa: CASSRSGNWITDTQYF

d_call: TRBD1
v_call: TRBV5-4
cdr3_length: 14
j_call: TRBJ2-7
cdr3_nt: TGTGCCAGCAGCCTGGGACAGCCCCCCTACGAGCAGTACTTC
cdr3_aa: CASSLGQPPYEQYF

d_call: -
v_call: TRBV9
cdr3_length: 14
j_call: TRBJ1-5
cdr3_nt: TGTGCCAGCAGCGGTTCAGGGGTCCTTCAGCCCCAGCATTTT
cdr3_aa: CASSGSGVLQPQHF

d_call: TRBD2
v_call: TRBV28
cdr3_length: 18
j_call: TRBJ2-2
cdr3_nt: TGTGCCAGCAGTGCCTTACTAGCGGGAGGGCCGACCACCGGGGAGCTGTTTTTT
cdr3_aa: CASSALLAGGPTTGELFF

d_call: -
v_call: TRBV14
cdr3_length: 13
j_call: TRBJ1-4
cdr3_nt: TGTGCCAGCAGCCAAGGGGCAGTCGAAAAACTGTTTTTT
cdr3_aa: CASSQGAVEKLFF

d_call: -
v_call: TRBV5-6
cdr3_length: 13
j_call: TRBJ1-3
cdr3_nt: TGTGCCAGCAGCTTTGGGCTGCCAAACACCATATATTTT
cdr3_aa: CASSFGLPNTIYF

d_call: TRBD2
v_call: TRBV11-2
cdr3_length: 19
j_call: TRBJ2-5
cdr3_nt: TGTGCCAGCAGCTTAGAGATGTTGGGTAGCGGGAGGGCCCGCGAGACCCAGTACTTC
cdr3_aa: CASSLEMLGSGRARETQYF

d_call: -
v_call: TRBV27
cdr3_length: 12
j_call: TRBJ2-2
cdr3_nt: TGTGCCAGCAGTTTAGCGGGCGGGGAGCTGTTTTTT
cdr3_aa: CASSLAGGELFF

d_call: TRBD1
v_call: TRBV7-6
cdr3_length: 12
j_call: TRBJ2-1
cdr3_nt: TGTGCCAGCGCAGGGGGCTTGGATGAGCAGTTCTTC
cdr3_aa: CASAGGLDEQFF

d_call: TRBD1
v_call: TRBV19
cdr3_length: 13
j_call: TRBJ2-4
cdr3_nt: TGTGCCAGTAGTATACAGGGGGTAAACATTCAGTACTTC
cdr3_aa: CASSIQGVNIQYF

d_call: TRBD1
v_call: TRBV5-1
cdr3_length: 14
j_call: TRBJ2-7
cdr3_nt: TGCGCCAGCAGCCCGGGACAGGGGGCCTACGAGCAGTACTTC
cdr3_aa: CASSPGQGAYEQYF

d_call: -
v_call: TRBV19
cdr3_length: 15
j_call: TRBJ1-5
cdr3_nt: TGTGCCAGTAGTTGGACTGGGGTCGCCGATCAGCCCCAGCATTTT
cdr3_aa: CASSWTGVADQPQHF

d_call: TRBD1
v_call: TRBV5-4
cdr3_length: 13
j_call: TRBJ2-7
cdr3_nt: TGTGCCAGCAGAAGGGACAGGGGAAACGAGCAGTACTTC
cdr3_aa: CASRRDRGNEQYF

d_call: -
v_call: TRBV6-5
cdr3_length: 15
j_call: TRBJ1-3
cdr3_nt: TGTGCCAGCAGTAGCGGGGATTTGAGCGGAAACACCATATATTTT
cdr3_aa: CASSSGDLSGNTIYF

d_call: -
v_call: TRBV30
cdr3_length: 13
j_call: TRBJ1-6
cdr3_nt: TGTGCCTTGACCCGGGACTACAATTCACCCCTCCACTTT
cdr3_aa: CALTRDYNSPLHF

d_call: -
v_call: TRBV2
cdr3_length: 12
j_call: TRBJ1-1
cdr3_nt: TGTGCCAGCAGGTCGGGGGTTCCTGAAGCTTTCTTT
cdr3_aa: CASRSGVPEAFF

d_call: TRBD1
v_call: TRBV18
cdr3_length: 16
j_call: TRBJ1-4
cdr3_nt: TGTGCCAGCTCACCGGGACAGCCTGCAACTAATGAAAAACTGTTTTTT
cdr3_aa: CASSPGQPATNEKLFF

d_call: -
v_call: TRBV7-6
cdr3_length: 16
j_call: TRBJ2-1
cdr3_nt: TGTGCCAGCAGCTTATCAGCGGCGGATCCTGGGGATGAGCAGTTCTTC
cdr3_aa: CASSLSAADPGDEQFF

d_call: TRBD1
v_call: TRBV28
cdr3_length: 15
j_call: TRBJ2-7
cdr3_nt: TGTGCCAGCAGCCCTACCGGGACAGGGGGCCACGAGCAGTACTTC
cdr3_aa: CASSPTGTGGHEQYF

d_call: -
v_call: TRBV11-2
cdr3_length: 17
j_call: TRBJ2-2
cdr3_nt: TGTGCCAGCAGCCCCGGGGGAACATTCCCTAACACCGGGGAGCTGTTTTTT
cdr3_aa: CASSPGGTFPNTGELFF

d_call: -
v_call: TRBV6-5
cdr3_length: 14
j_call: TRBJ2-3
cdr3_nt: TGTGCCAGCAGAAACGGAGGGCTCACAGATACGCAGTATTTT
cdr3_aa: CASRNGGLTDTQYF

d_call: -
v_call: TRBV6-6
cdr3_length: 15
j_call: TRBJ2-3
cdr3_nt: TGTGCCAGCAAAGGTTTGGAGGGTATAGGAGATACGCAGTATTTT
cdr3_aa: CASKGLEGIGDTQYF

d_call: -
v_call: TRBV5-6
cdr3_length: 15
j_call: TRBJ2-7
cdr3_nt: TGTGCCAGCAGCTTGGAATTAGCTGGTGGATACGAGCAGTACTTC
cdr3_aa: CASSLELAGGYEQYF

d_call: TRBD2
v_call: TRBV5-6
cdr3_length: 14
j_call: TRBJ2-1
cdr3_nt: TGTGCCAGCAGCCCGACTAGCGGGAGCAATGAGCAGTTCTTC
cdr3_aa: CASSPTSGSNEQFF

d_call: TRBD1
v_call: TRBV6-5
cdr3_length: 14
j_call: TRBJ2-7
cdr3_nt: TGTGCCAGCAGTTATCACAGGGGACCCTACGAGCAGTACTTC
cdr3_aa: CASSYHRGPYEQYF

d_call: -
v_call: TRBV4-3
cdr3_length: 15
j_call: TRBJ1-2
cdr3_nt: TGCGCCAGCAGTCCAAGATCGGGAAGGGAGGATGGCTACACCTTC
cdr3_aa: CASSPRSGREDGYTF

d_call: TRBD1
v_call: TRBV30
cdr3_length: 14
j_call: TRBJ1-6
cdr3_nt: TGTGCCTGGAGTACGACAGGGAACAATTCACCCCTCCACTTT
cdr3_aa: CAWSTTGNNSPLHF

d_call: TRBD1
v_call: TRBV28
cdr3_length: 14
j_call: TRBJ2-7
cdr3_nt: TGTGCCAGCAGTTTTGGGACAGGGGTCTACGAGCAGTACTTC
cdr3_aa: CASSFGTGVYEQYF

d_call: -
v_call: TRBV6-5
cdr3_length: 15
j_call: TRBJ1-5
cdr3_nt: TGTGCCAGCAGTTCGACAGGTTATAGCAATCAGCCCCAGCATTTT
cdr3_aa: CASSSTGYSNQPQHF

d_call: -
v_call: TRBV6-1
cdr3_length: 15
j_call: TRBJ1-4
cdr3_nt: TGTGCCAGCAGTACTGGGGGGTACGCTAATGAAAAACTGTTTTTT
cdr3_aa: CASSTGGYANEKLFF

d_call: TRBD1
v_call: TRBV28
cdr3_length: 13
j_call: TRBJ2-3
cdr3_nt: TGTGCCAGCACGGGACAGAGCACAGATACGCAGTATTTT
cdr3_aa: CASTGQSTDTQYF

d_call: -
v_call: TRBV7-2
cdr3_length: 14
j_call: TRBJ1-6
cdr3_nt: TGTGCCAGCAGTTCAGGGACTCCTAATTCACCCCTACACTTT
cdr3_aa: CASSSGTPNSPLHF

d_call: -
v_call: TRBV18
cdr3_length: 14
j_call: TRBJ1-1
cdr3_nt: TGTGCCAGCTCACCACCGGCCAGTCCAACTGAAGCTTTCTTT
cdr3_aa: CASSPPASPTEAFF

d_call: -
v_call: TRBV2
cdr3_length: 12
j_call: TRBJ1-1
cdr3_nt: TGTGCCAGCAGTGAAGGCAGCACTGAAGCTTTCTTT
cdr3_aa: CASSEGSTEAFF

d_call: -
v_call: TRBV7-9
cdr3_length: 15
j_call: TRBJ1-2
cdr3_nt: TGTGCCAGCACCGAAGAACACCCTTCTAACTATGGCTACACCTTC
cdr3_aa: CASTEEHPSNYGYTF

d_call: TRBD1
v_call: TRBV28
cdr3_length: 14
j_call: TRBJ2-1
cdr3_nt: TGTGCCAGCAGTTCGAGACAGGGGCGGAATGAGCAGTTCTTC
cdr3_aa: CASSSRQGRNEQFF

d_call: -
v_call: TRBV6-5
cdr3_length: 14
j_call: TRBJ1-4
cdr3_nt: TGTGCCAGCAGTTACGGAGGGGTTAATGAAAAACTGTTTTTT
cdr3_aa: CASSYGGVNEKLFF

d_call: TRBD1
v_call: TRBV9
cdr3_length: 17
j_call: TRBJ1-3
cdr3_nt: TGTGCCAGCAGCACCCGGACGGACAGGGCGGCTGGAAACACCATATATTTT
cdr3_aa: CASSTRTDRAAGNTIYF

d_call: -
v_call: TRBV5-1
cdr3_length: 13
j_call: TRBJ2-1
cdr3_nt: TGCGCCAGCAGCTATTCCCAAAACAATGAGCAGTTCTTC
cdr3_aa: CASSYSQNNEQFF

d_call: -
v_call: TRBV7-9
cdr3_length: 15
j_call: TRBJ2-5
cdr3_nt: TGTGCCAGCAGCTCCCAATCGGGTCTGTTAGAGACCCAGTACTTC
cdr3_aa: CASSSQSGLLETQYF

d_call: TRBD1
v_call: TRBV30
cdr3_length: 13
j_call: TRBJ1-2
cdr3_nt: TGTGCCTGGTCACAGGGGCAGAACTATGGCTACACCTTC
cdr3_aa: CAWSQGQNYGYTF

d_call: -
v_call: TRBV18
cdr3_length: 13
j_call: TRBJ2-7
cdr3_nt: TGTGCCAGCTCACCGGGCGGGATTGTCGAGCAGTACTTC
cdr3_aa: CASSPGGIVEQYF

d_call: TRBD2
v_call: TRBV10-1
cdr3_length: 14
j_call: TRBJ2-7
cdr3_nt: TGCGCCAGCAGTGTGGGGCTAGCGGCCTACGAGCAGTACTTC
cdr3_aa: CASSVGLAAYEQYF

d_call: TRBD1
v_call: TRBV9
cdr3_length: 12
j_call: TRBJ2-7
cdr3_nt: TGTGCCAGCAGCCCTGGACAGGGGAAGCAGTACTTC
cdr3_aa: CASSPGQGKQYF

d_call: -
v_call: TRBV7-2
cdr3_length: 14
j_call: TRBJ2-1
cdr3_nt: TGTGCCAGCAGCTTTGACAGTACCGACAATGAGCAGTTCTTC
cdr3_aa: CASSFDSTDNEQFF

d_call: -
v_call: TRBV6-5
cdr3_length: 13
j_call: TRBJ2-7
cdr3_nt: TGTGCCAGCAGCAGGCACAGATCCTACGAGCAGTACTTC
cdr3_aa: CASSRHRSYEQYF

d_call: -
v_call: TRBV7-9
cdr3_length: 13
j_call: TRBJ1-2
cdr3_nt: TGTGCCAGCAGCTCCGATAGACTCTGGGGCTACACCTTC
cdr3_aa: CASSSDRLWGYTF

d_call: -
v_call: TRBV4-3
cdr3_length: 14
j_call: TRBJ2-2
cdr3_nt: TGCGCCAGCAGCCAAGGGAGGAACACCGGGGAGCTGTTTTTT
cdr3_aa: CASSQGRNTGELFF

d_call: -
v_call: TRBV18
cdr3_length: 14
j_call: TRBJ1-6
cdr3_nt: TGTGCCAGCTCACACGCTCCGGAGGGTTCACCCCTCCACTTT
cdr3_aa: CASSHAPEGSPLHF

d_call: -
v_call: TRBV20-1
cdr3_length: 11
j_call: TRBJ1-4
cdr3_nt: TGCAGTACGGACACACGGGAAAAACTGTTTTTT
cdr3_aa: CSTDTREKLFF

d_call: TRBD1
v_call: TRBV7-2
cdr3_length: 16
j_call: TRBJ1-6
cdr3_nt: TGTGCCAGCAGCCTCATAACCGGGACAGGAAATTCACCCCTCCACTTT
cdr3_aa: CASSLITGTGNSPLHF

d_call: -
v_call: TRBV28
cdr3_length: 11
j_call: TRBJ2-5
cdr3_nt: TGTGCCAGCAGCCCGAGAGAGACCCAGTACTTC
cdr3_aa: CASSPRETQYF

d_call: -
v_call: TRBV28
cdr3_length: 14
j_call: TRBJ1-2
cdr3_nt: TGTGCCAGCAGTCGCACATCAAGGGGTATTGGCTACACCTTC
cdr3_aa: CASSRTSRGIGYTF

d_call: -
v_call: TRBV30
cdr3_length: 13
j_call: TRBJ2-3
cdr3_nt: TGTGCCTGGAACTATCACGGGACAGATACGCAGTATTTT
cdr3_aa: CAWNYHGTDTQYF

d_call: -
v_call: TRBV5-1
cdr3_length: 14
j_call: TRBJ1-2
cdr3_nt: TGCGCCAGCAGTCATGGGCAGAACGTCTATGGCTACACCTTC
cdr3_aa: CASSHGQNVYGYTF

d_call: -
v_call: TRBV4-1
cdr3_length: 15
j_call: TRBJ2-7
cdr3_nt: TGCGCCAGCAGCCAATCATCCGTCGGCTCCTACGAGCAGTACTTC
cdr3_aa: CASSQSSVGSYEQYF

d_call: TRBD1
v_call: TRBV28
cdr3_length: 13
j_call: TRBJ2-7
cdr3_nt: TGTGCCAGCAGTTCGGGACAGATTTACGAGCAGTACTTC
cdr3_aa: CASSSGQIYEQYF

d_call: -
v_call: TRBV6-5
cdr3_length: 12
j_call: TRBJ1-1
cdr3_nt: TGTGCCAGCAGTAAACAGGACACTGAAGCTTTCTTT
cdr3_aa: CASSKQDTEAFF

d_call: TRBD1
v_call: TRBV5-1
cdr3_length: 13
j_call: TRBJ1-2
cdr3_nt: TGCGCCAGCAGCTTAAAAGGGGGCCACGGCTACACCTTC
cdr3_aa: CASSLKGGHGYTF

d_call: -
v_call: TRBV18
cdr3_length: 14
j_call: TRBJ2-3
cdr3_nt: TGTGCCAGCTCCCGGAATAGCGGATCAGATACGCAGTATTTT
cdr3_aa: CASSRNSGSDTQYF